This T cell receptor beta chain derives from a study of cytomegalovirus exposure and HLA in healthy donors. Across the whole study: Of all 400 or so donors who were genotyped, roughly 85% belonged to the Caucasian-associated ancestry cluster.

Each donor was healthy, and each was a bone marrow donor. Overall study findings and caveats: With later analysis, a missense DCLRE1C variant became linked to TCR beta V- and J-gene trimming. Sequencing depth across donors, presence/absence analyses assumed, was roughly uniform.

Both 60 Vbeta primers and 13 Jbeta primers went into the PCR. TCRdb's copy holds only in-frame clones and misses some; the assay was immunoSEQ multiplex PCR. The data contain more than 150,000 clones, around 80% of them singletons. As for this clone: Its antigen is unknown.

Material for sequencing was PBMCs. This sequence originates from a man between 18 and 35 years old in good health and CMV-seronegative.

The CDR3 spells CASSLVGQKSNEQFF. The DNA of the CDR3 is TGTGCCAGCTCACTAGTTGGGCAAAAGAGCAATGAGCAGTTCTTC. The chain uses TRBV18 and TRBJ2-1; D is uncertain. V was pared by 4 bases and J by 6 bases, with 16 bases between. This CDR3 is 15 amino acids long. CDR1 is KGHSH, CDR2 LQKENI, per germline. The whole variable domain, remainder taken from reference TRBV18 and TRBJ2-1, is NAGVMQNPRHLVRRRGQEARLRCSPMKGHSHVYWYRQLPEEGLKFMVYLQKENIIDESGMPKERFSAEFPKEGPSILRIQQVVRGDSAAYFCASSLVGQKSNEQFFGPGTRLTVL.